These T cell receptor beta chains were read from a single sample in a study of CD4 and CD8 cells across lung adenocarcinoma regions. One entry per CDR3 protein results from TCRdb running MiXCR on the PCR reads. The repertoire holds about 25,000 distinct CDR3 sequences, with under 60% as singletons. The specimen sequenced was CD8+ T cells from the center of a lung tumor. The receptors originated from a male donor with lung adenocarcinoma. The CD4 and CD8 labels of this study may be unreliable. CDR3s include the opening cysteine and the closing phenylalanine or tryptophan. A D gene is named only where the DNA matches it firmly. Only some rows state a clone size, as once, few, many or a class for expanded clones.

TRBJ2-3	.	medium-sized	13	TRBV27	TGTGCCAGCATCGCCCCTAGCACAGATACGCAGTATTTT	CASIAPSTDTQYF
TRBJ2-1	.	.	11	TRBV20-1	TGCAGTGCTGGCCGGGAGTATGAGCAGTTCTTC	CSAGREYEQFF
TRBJ1-6	.	many	14	TRBV6-1	TGTGCCAGCAAATCGTCCGGTAGGGATTCACCCCTCCACTTT	CASKSSGRDSPLHF
TRBJ2-7	.	.	14	TRBV27	TGTGCGGGCGGCGGGGGCAGGCCCAAAGATACGCAGTACTTC	CAGGGGRPKDTQYF
TRBJ2-5	.	.	15	TRBV6-1	TGTGGCAGGGGAGAAGGGGGAGGTGTCCAAGAGACGCAGTACTTC	CGRGEGGGVQETQYF
TRBJ2-4	TRBD2	.	15	TRBV6-1	TGTGCCAGGGGCCGGGGGGGGAGTGATCAAGACATTCAGTACTTC	CARGRGGSDQDIQYF
TRBJ2-5	.	.	14	TRBV6-1	TGTGCGGGGAGACGCGGCCAGGACCAAGAGACCCAGTACTTC	CAGRRGQDQETQYF
TRBJ2-1	TRBD1	.	17	TRBV6-5	TGTGCCAGCAGTTCACTTTTTGTGGACAGGGGGCGGAATGAGCAGTTCTTC	CASSSLFVDRGRNEQFF
TRBJ2-5	TRBD2	medium-sized	14	TRBV6-1	TGTGCCAGCTCAGCGGGAGGGCCATGGGAGACCCAGTACTTC	CASSAGGPWETQYF
TRBJ2-2	.	.	16	TRBV6-5	TGTGCCAGCAGTTACAGGACGGGTGTGCGGAGACTGGCGCTGTTTTTT	CASSYRTGVRRLALFF
TRBJ2-1	.	many	15	TRBV27	TGTGCCAGCAGTTTGATGGGGGGCGCGAGGAATGAGCAGTTCTTC	CASSLMGGARNEQFF
TRBJ2-4	TRBD2	.	16	TRBV6-1	TGTGCCAGCCGTGAAGCGGGGCCAGGAGCCAAGAACACGCAGTACTTC	CASREAGPGAKNTQYF
TRBJ2-3	.	.	17	TRBV10-1	TGCGCCAGCAGTGGGAACCCGGGGCAGGGAGCCAAAAACACTCAGTATTTT	CASSGNPGQGAKNTQYF
TRBJ2-1	TRBD1	many	15	TRBV11-2	TGTGCCAGCACCGAAGGACAGGGGCTGTTCAATGAGCAGTTCTTC	CASTEGQGLFNEQFF
TRBJ2-7	.	.	13	TRBV10-3	TGTGCCACGGAAATGGGAGCCAAAAATACGCAGTACTTC	CATEMGAKNTQYF
TRBJ2-4	.	once	14	TRBV10-2	TGCCGCAGCACGGGGAGAGGGGCCAAAGATACTCAGTACTTC	CRSTGRGAKDTQYF
TRBJ1-2	.	few	18	TRBV27	TGTGCCAGCAGTTTAAGGAAAGTTACAGGGATAGCTAACTATGGCTACACCTTC	CASSLRKVTGIANYGYTF
TRBJ1-6	.	.	14	TRBV6-5	TGTGCCAGCAGTTACGGGGGGGACAATTCACCCCTCCACTTT	CASSYGGDNSPLHF
TRBJ2-4	TRBD1	.	16	TRBV6-1	TGTGCCAGCAGCGAAAGGGGGCTGTGGGCCACAAATACTCAGTACTTC	CASSERGLWATNTQYF
TRBJ2-4	TRBD2	.	15	TRBV6-1	TGTGCCAGCAGCTCGGGGGGGTGGGCCAAAGACACGCAGTACTTC	CASSSGGWAKDTQYF
TRBJ2-4	.	few	14	TRBV12-3/TRBV12-4	TGTGCCAGCAGTCCGCAGAGAGCCAAAAACATTCAGTACTTC	CASSPQRAKNIQYF
TRBJ1-4	TRBD1	.	13	TRBV12-3/TRBV12-4	TGTGCCAGCAGGTTCGGGACAGCTGAAAAACTGTTTTTT	CASRFGTAEKLFF
TRBJ2-1	.	.	14	TRBV30	TGTGCCTGGAGTGTTCTGGGCCTCGTCAATGAGCAGTTCTTC	CAWSVLGLVNEQFF
TRBJ1-1	.	.	15	TRBV14	TGTGCCAGCAGCCAAGGAGAAACAGATGGTACGCGGGCTTTCTTT	CASSQGETDGTRAFF
TRBJ2-1	TRBD2	many	15	TRBV10-1	TGCGCCAGAGGGGGTAGCGGGAGCTCCTACAATGAGCAGTTCTTC	CARGGSGSSYNEQFF
TRBJ2-1	.	few	11	TRBV30	TGTGCCTGGAGTGTAATCCGAGAGCAGTTCTTC	CAWSVIREQFF
TRBJ1-4	.	.	14	TRBV27	TGTGCCAGCAGTTTAAACAGGGCGGGTGAAAAACTGTTTTTT	CASSLNRAGEKLFF
TRBJ1-5	.	.	14	TRBV27	TGTGCCAGCAGTTTGGTGGGGTTTACGCAGCCCCAGCATTTT	CASSLVGFTQPQHF
TRBJ2-5	.	.	14	TRBV25-1	TGTGCGAGCTCCGGGGTCCGTGACGGGGAGACCCAGTACTTC	CASSGVRDGETQYF
TRBJ1-4	.	few	13	TRBV27	TGTGCCAGCAGCAACGGAGCTAATGAAAAACTGTTTTTT	CASSNGANEKLFF
TRBJ1-1	TRBD1	.	13	TRBV11-3	TGTGCCAGCGCGCAGGGGGCGAACACTGAAGCTTTCTTT	CASAQGANTEAFF
TRBJ2-3	TRBD1	.	15	TRBV4-1	TGCGCCAGGGGCCCCGGGGACAGGGTCACAGAGACGCAGTATTTT	CARGPGDRVTETQYF
TRBJ2-3	.	.	12	TRBV12-3/TRBV12-4	TGTGCCAGCAAGGCGTCCACAGATACGCAGTATTTT	CASKASTDTQYF
TRBJ2-3	.	many	13	TRBV27	TGTGCCAGCAGTTTTGGTCCTGGGAGTACGCAGTATTTT	CASSFGPGSTQYF
TRBJ2-2	TRBD2	.	13	TRBV6-5	TGTGCCAGCAGTTATCTCGGCAGCGGGACGCTGTTTTTT	CASSYLGSGTLFF
TRBJ2-3	.	.	14	TRBV25-1	TGTGCGAGGAGTGAGGCAGGTGACACAGATACGCAGTACTTT	CARSEAGDTDTQYF
TRBJ2-7	.	.	15	TRBV6-1	TGTGCCAGCACCCCCACTAGCCGGAGCTCCTACGAGCAGTACTTC	CASTPTSRSSYEQYF
TRBJ2-1	.	.	15	TRBV9	TGTGCCAGCAGCTCTAGCCCCCTAGTCGACAATGAGCAGTTCTTC	CASSSSPLVDNEQFF
TRBJ2-4	TRBD1	.	16	TRBV6-1	TGTGCCAGCAGTGAAAGGGGGCTGGGAGCCAAAAATATTCAGTACTTC	CASSERGLGAKNIQYF
TRBJ2-1	.	.	15	TRBV6-1	TGTGCCAGCAGACCCGAGGGCACACAATTCAATGAGCAGTTCTTC	CASRPEGTQFNEQFF
TRBJ2-1	TRBD2	few	18	TRBV6-1	TGTGCCAGCAGTGAATTTGGGGGAGGGCCTGGTACTTACAATGAGCAGTTCTTC	CASSEFGGGPGTYNEQFF
TRBJ1-1	.	.	12	TRBV25-1	TGTGCCAGCGGCTACGGGAACACTGAAGCTTTCTTT	CASGYGNTEAFF
TRBJ2-1	TRBD2	few	13	TRBV10-2	TGCGCCAGCAATTTAGCGGGGAGCGATGAGCAGTTCTTC	CASNLAGSDEQFF
TRBJ2-7	TRBD2	once	14	TRBV6-1	TGTGCCAGCAGGGAGGCTGGGGGGGGGGGCGAGCAGTACTTC	CASREAGGGGEQYF
TRBJ2-1	TRBD2	.	15	TRBV10-1	TGCGCCAGCAGTGAAGTTGCGGGGGGGGTCGATGAGCAGTTCTTC	CASSEVAGGVDEQFF
TRBJ2-1	TRBD1	.	17	TRBV6-5	TGTGCCAGCATTTTAAGGGTAGGGACAGGGAACTACAATGAGCAGTTCTTC	CASILRVGTGNYNEQFF
TRBJ2-1	TRBD1	medium-sized	14	TRBV6-1	TGTGCCAGCAGCCAGAGACAGGGCCGCAATGAGCAGTTCTTC	CASSQRQGRNEQFF
TRBJ2-4	.	.	13	TRBV4-1	TGCGCCAGCAGCCAAGGTCTAGACAATGAGCAGTACTTC	CASSQGLDNEQYF
TRBJ2-2	.	few	14	TRBV7-3	TGTGCCAGCAGCTTAGGACCACCCACCGGGGAGCTGTTTTTT	CASSLGPPTGELFF
TRBJ1-6	TRBD1	.	17	TRBV10-3	TGTGCCATCAGTGAAACCGGACAGGGCCCGAATAATTCACCCCTCCACTTT	CAISETGQGPNNSPLHF
TRBJ2-5	.	.	16	TRBV10-1	TGCGCCTCCGTGGGGCCCGGGGAGCGGAACCCAGAGACCCAGTACTTC	CASVGPGERNPETQYF
TRBJ2-1	.	many	16	TRBV5-1	TGCGCCAGCAGGGGGGTCGACGGAAACCGAGGGAATGAGCAGTTCTTC	CASRGVDGNRGNEQFF
TRBJ2-5	TRBD2	.	18	TRBV6-1	TGTGCCAGCAGTCGACTACCGCACGGGGAGGGTGACCAAAAGACCCAGTACTTC	CASSRLPHGEGDQKTQYF
TRBJ2-5	TRBD1	many	15	TRBV11-3	TGTGCCAGCAGCCCTGGGACAGACGGGCGGGAGACCCAGTACTTC	CASSPGTDGRETQYF